This T cell receptor beta chain was documented in a study of cytomegalovirus exposure and HLA in healthy donors. On the study more broadly: Among around 180 million T cells, an earlier analysis found around 100 million unique TCR beta sequences.

Worth noting for this clone: The antigen is unknown.

Germline V CDR1 and CDR2: MNHNY, SVGAGI (reference sequence). The CDR3 is 15 residues long. Losses at the gene ends were 4 bases for V and 6 bases for J; bases not matched to a gene: 9. PCR employed 60 Vbeta and 13 Jbeta primers. Assay: immunoSEQ multiplex PCR; the TCRdb copy retains only in-frame clones and omits some. The repertoire consists of 65,000 or so clones, with around 62% occurring once and the leading ten covering around 3%. Healthy individuals who donated bone marrow served as the donors. Findings and caveats of the study: TCR beta sequences reportedly predicted the HLA-A and HLA-B alleles of most subjects accurately. TCR sequences were mostly rare, though some public TCRs occurred in many donors.

The sample consisted of PBMCs. The TCR was taken from a man aged 25-45 years in good health and CMV-seronegative. The chain uses TRBV6-6 and TRBJ2-7, with 10 nucleotides matching TRBD2. For the CDR3, the DNA is TGTGCCAGCAGTTCCTACAGCGGGGGGGCTGGCGAGCAGTACTTC. Its protein product is CASSSYSGGAGEQYF.